The clone carrying this T cell receptor beta chain was seen repeatedly, ten times or more. The data were obtained in a study of T cells in Graves' hyperthyroidism and ophthalmopathy. The source of the PBMCs was approximately 9.5 ml of fresh peripheral blood. The CDR3 contains 16 residues. Trimming took 3 bases from V and 7 from J; bases not matched to a gene: 15. The germline V gene encodes CDR1 SGHTA and CDR2 FQGTGA. Template material for amplifying TCR beta CDR3 regions consisted of RNA transcripts. The TCR CDR3 was amplified in a first-round RT-PCR using the HTBI primer set. TCRdb re-analysed the multiplex PCR reads in MiXCR, keeping a single row per CDR3 protein. The sample carries around 350,000 distinct CDR3 sequences, roughly 19% recorded once.

This receptor was identified in a woman between 18 and 30 years old with Graves' hyperthyroidism. The sequenced sample was blood. V is TRBV7-3 and J is TRBJ2-7; TRBD1 agrees at 7 bases. Written as DNA, the CDR3 is TGTGCCAGCAGCTTGAACCGGGACAGCGCTACGGAGGAGCAGTACTTC. Translating gives CASSLNRDSATEEQYF.